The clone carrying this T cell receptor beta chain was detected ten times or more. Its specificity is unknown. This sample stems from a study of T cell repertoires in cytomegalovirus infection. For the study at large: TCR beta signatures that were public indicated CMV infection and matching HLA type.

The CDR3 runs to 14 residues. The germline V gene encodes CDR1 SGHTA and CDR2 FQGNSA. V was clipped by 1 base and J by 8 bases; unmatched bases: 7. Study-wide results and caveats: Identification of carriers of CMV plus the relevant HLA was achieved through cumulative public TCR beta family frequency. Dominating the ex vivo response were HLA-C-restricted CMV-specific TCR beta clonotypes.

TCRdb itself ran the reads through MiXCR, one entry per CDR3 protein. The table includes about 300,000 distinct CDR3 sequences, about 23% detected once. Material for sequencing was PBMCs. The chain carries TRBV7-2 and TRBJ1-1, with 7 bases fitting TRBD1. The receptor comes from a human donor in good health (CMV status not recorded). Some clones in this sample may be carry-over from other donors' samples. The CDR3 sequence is CASSLGGGKREAFF. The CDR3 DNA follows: TGTGCCAGCAGCTTAGGAGGGGGCAAGCGGGAAGCTTTCTTT.